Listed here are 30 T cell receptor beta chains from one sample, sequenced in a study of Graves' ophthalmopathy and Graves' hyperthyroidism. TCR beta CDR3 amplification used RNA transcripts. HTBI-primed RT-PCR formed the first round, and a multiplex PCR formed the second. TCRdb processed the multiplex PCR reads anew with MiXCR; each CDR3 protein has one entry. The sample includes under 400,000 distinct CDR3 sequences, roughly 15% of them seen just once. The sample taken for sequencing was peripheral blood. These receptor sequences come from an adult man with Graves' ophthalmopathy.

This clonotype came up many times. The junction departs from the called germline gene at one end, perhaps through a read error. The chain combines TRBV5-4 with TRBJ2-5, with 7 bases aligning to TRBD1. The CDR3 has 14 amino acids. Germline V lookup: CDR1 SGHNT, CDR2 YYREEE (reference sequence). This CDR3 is CASSRLTGEETQYF. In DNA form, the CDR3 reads TGCGCCAGCAGCCGCCTAACAGGGGAAGAGACCCAGTACTTC.

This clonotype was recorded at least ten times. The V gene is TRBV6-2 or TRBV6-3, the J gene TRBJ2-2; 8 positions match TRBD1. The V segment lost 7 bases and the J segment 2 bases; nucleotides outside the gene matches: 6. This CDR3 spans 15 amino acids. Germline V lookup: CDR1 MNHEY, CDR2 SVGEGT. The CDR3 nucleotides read TGTGCCAGCAAGAGGGACAGGTTAAACACCGGGGAGCTGTTTTTT. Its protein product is CASKRDRLNTGELFF.

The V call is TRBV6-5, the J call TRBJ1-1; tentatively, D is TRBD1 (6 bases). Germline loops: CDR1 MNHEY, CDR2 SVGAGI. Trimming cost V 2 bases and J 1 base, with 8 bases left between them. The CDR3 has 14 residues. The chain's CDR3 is CASSYQGSNTEAFF. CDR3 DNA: TGTGCCAGCAGTTACCAGGGGTCGAACACTGAAGCTTTCTTT.

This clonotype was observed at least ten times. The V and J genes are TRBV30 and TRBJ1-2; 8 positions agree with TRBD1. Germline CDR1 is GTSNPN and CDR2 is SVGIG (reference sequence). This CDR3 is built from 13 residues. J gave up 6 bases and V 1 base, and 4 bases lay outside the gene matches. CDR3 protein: CAWSATGADGYTF. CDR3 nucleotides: TGTGCCTGGAGTGCGACAGGGGCGGATGGCTACACCTTC.

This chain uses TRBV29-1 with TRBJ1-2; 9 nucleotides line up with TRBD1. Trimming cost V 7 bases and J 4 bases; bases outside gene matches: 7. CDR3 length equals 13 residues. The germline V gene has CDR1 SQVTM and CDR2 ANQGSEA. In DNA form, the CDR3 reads TGCAGCGCGACCGGGACAGGGCCCTATGGCTACACCTTC. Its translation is CSATGTGPYGYTF. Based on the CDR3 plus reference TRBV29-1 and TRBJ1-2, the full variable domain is SAVISQKPSRDICQRGTSLTIQCQVDSQVTMMFWYRQQPGQSLTLIATANQGSEATYESGFVIDKFPISRPNLTFSTLTVSNMSPEDSSIYLCSATGTGPYGYTFGSGTRLTVV.

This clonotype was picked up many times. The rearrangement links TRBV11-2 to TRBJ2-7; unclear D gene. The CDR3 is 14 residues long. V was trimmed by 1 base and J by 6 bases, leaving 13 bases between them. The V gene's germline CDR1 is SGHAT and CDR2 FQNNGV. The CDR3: CASSLGTAFREQYF. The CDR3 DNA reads TGTGCCAGCAGCTTAGGGACCGCGTTCCGCGAGCAGTACTTC. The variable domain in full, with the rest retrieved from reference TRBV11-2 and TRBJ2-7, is EAGVAQSPRYKIIEKRQSVAFWCNPISGHATLYWYQQILGQGPKLLIQFQNNGVVDDSQLPKDRFSAERLKGVDSTLKIQPAKLEDSAVYLCASSLGTAFREQYFGPGTRLTVT.

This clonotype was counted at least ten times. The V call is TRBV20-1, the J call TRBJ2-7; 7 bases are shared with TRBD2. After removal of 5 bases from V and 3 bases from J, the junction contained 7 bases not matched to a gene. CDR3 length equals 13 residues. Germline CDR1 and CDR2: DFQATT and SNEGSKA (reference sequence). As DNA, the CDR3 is TGCAGTGCTCCTGGGACTACCTTCTACGAGCAGTACTTC. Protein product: CSAPGTTFYEQYF.

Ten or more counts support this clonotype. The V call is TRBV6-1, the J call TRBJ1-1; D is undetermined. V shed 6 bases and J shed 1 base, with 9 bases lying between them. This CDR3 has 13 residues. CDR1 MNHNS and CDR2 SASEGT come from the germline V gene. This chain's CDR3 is CASRNTQNTEAFF. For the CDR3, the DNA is TGTGCCAGCAGAAACACACAGAACACTGAAGCTTTCTTT.

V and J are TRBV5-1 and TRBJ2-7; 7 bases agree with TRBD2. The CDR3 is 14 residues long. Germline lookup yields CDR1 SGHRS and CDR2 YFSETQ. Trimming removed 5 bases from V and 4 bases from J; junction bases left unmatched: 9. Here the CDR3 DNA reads TGCGCCAGCAGTTCCGGGGGGACGGGTTACGAGCAGTACTTC. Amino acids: CASSSGGTGYEQYF.

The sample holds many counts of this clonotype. The CDR3: CASSYSDNRTGFHEQYF. Written as DNA, the CDR3 is TGTGCCAGCAGTTACTCGGATAATCGGACAGGGTTCCACGAGCAGTACTTC. The chain has TRBV6-7 and TRBJ2-7; 8 bases are shared with TRBD1. TRBV6-7 is flagged as an ORF with uncertain function. The length of the CDR3 is 17 residues. V dropped 0 bases and J dropped 5; count of bases not matched to a gene: 12.

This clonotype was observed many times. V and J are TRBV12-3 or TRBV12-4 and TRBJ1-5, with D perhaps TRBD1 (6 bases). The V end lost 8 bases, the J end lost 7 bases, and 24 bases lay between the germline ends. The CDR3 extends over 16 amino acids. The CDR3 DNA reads TGTGCCAGCCAATTTGATATACCGGGGGGCCACCAGCCCCAGCATTTT. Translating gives CASQFDIPGGHQPQHF.

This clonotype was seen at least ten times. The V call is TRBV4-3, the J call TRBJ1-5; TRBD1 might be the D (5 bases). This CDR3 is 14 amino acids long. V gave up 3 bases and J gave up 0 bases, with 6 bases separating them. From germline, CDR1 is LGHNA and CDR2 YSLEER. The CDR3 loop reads CASSQDTSNQPQHF. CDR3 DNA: TGCGCCAGCAGCCAGGACACTAGCAATCAGCCCCAGCATTTT.

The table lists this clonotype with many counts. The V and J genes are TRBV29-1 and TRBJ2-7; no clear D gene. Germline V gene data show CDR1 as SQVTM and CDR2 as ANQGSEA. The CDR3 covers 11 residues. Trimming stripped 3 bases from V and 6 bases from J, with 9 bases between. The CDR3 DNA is TGCAGCGTTGATTTAGCAGGCGAGCAGTACTTC. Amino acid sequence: CSVDLAGEQYF.

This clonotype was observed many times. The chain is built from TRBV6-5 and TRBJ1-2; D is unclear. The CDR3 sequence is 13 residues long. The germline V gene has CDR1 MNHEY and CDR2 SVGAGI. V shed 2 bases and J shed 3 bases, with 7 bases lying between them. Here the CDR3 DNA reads TGTGCCAGCAGTTACAGTCCTGACTATGGCTACACCTTC. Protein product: CASSYSPDYGYTF.

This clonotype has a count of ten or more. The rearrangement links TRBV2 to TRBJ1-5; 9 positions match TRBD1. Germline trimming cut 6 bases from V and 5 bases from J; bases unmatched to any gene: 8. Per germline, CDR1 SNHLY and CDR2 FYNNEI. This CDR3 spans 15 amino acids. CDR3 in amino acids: CASRYGQGSDQPQHF. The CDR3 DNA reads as TGTGCCAGCAGATACGGACAGGGGAGCGATCAGCCCCAGCATTTT.

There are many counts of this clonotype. The CDR3 nucleotides are TGTGCCAGCAGTTTTTATGAGTACCAAGAGACCCAGTACTTC. This codes for CASSFYEYQETQYF. The chain has TRBV28 and TRBJ2-5; unclear D gene. Germline V gene data show CDR1 as MDHEN and CDR2 as SYDVKM. The CDR3 is made up of 14 amino acids. V was pared by 3 bases and J by 0 bases, with 8 bases between.

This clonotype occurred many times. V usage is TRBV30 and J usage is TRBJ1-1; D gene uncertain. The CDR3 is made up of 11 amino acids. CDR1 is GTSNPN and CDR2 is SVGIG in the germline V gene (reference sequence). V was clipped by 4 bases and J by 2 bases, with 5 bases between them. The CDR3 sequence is CAWKDNTEAFF. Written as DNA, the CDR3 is TGTGCCTGGAAGGACAACACTGAAGCTTTCTTT.

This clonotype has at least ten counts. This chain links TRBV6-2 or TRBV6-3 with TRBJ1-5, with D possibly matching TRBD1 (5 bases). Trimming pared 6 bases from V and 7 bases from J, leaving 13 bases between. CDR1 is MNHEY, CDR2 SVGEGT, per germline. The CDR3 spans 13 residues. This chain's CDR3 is CASSRDRGQPQHF. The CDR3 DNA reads TGTGCCAGCAGCAGGGACCGGGGACAGCCCCAGCATTTT.

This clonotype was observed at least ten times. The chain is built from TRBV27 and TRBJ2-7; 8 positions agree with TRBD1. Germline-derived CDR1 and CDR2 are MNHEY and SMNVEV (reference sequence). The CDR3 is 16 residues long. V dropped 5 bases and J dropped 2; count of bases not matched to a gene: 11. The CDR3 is CASSPSGGPRPYEQYF. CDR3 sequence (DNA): TGTGCCAGCAGTCCGTCAGGGGGCCCCCGGCCCTACGAGCAGTACTTC.

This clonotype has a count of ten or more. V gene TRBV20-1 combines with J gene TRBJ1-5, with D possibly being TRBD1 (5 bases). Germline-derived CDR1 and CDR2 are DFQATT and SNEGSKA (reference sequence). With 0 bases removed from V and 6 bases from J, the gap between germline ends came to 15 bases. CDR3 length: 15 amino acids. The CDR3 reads CSARDNARRGQPQHF. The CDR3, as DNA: TGCAGTGCTAGAGATAACGCCCGGAGGGGTCAGCCCCAGCATTTT.

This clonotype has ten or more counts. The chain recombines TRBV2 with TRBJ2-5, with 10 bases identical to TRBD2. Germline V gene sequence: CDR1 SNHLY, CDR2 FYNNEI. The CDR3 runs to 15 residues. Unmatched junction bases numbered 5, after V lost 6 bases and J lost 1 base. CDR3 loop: CASRASGGSQETQYF. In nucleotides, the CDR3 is TGTGCCAGCAGGGCTAGCGGGGGAAGCCAAGAGACCCAGTACTTC.

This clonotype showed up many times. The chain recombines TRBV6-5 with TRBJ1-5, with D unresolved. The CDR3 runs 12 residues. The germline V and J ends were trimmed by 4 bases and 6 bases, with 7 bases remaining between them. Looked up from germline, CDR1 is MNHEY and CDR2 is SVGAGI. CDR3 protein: CASSSDTQPQHF. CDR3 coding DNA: TGTGCCAGCAGTTCAGACACTCAGCCCCAGCATTTT.

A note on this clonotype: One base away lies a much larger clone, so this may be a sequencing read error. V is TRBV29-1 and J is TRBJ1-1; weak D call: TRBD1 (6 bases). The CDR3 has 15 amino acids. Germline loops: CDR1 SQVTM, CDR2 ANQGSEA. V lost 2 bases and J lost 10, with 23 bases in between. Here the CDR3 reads CSVEQPGQRCLRAFF. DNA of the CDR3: TGCAGCGTTGAACAACCGGGACAACGCTGCCTGAGAGCTTTCTTT.

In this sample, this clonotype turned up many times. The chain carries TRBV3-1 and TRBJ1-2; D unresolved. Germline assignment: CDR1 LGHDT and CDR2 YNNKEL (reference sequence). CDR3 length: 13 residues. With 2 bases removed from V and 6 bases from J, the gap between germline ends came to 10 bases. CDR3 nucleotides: TGTGCCAGCAGCCAATCTGACACCGATGGCTACACCTTC. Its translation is CASSQSDTDGYTF.

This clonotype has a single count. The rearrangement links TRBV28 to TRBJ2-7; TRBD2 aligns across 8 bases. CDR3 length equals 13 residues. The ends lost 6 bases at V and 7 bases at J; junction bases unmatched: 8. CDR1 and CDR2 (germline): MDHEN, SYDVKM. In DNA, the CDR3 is TGTGCCAGCAGCATCCCGGGGGGGCGGGAGCAGTACTTC. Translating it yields CASSIPGGREQYF.

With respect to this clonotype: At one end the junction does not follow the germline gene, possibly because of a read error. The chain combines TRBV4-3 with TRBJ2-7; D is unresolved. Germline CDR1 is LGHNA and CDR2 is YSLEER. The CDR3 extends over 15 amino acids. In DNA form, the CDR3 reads TGCACCAGCAGCCAAGATATAGCTAGCTCCTACGAGCAGTACTTC. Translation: CTSSQDIASSYEQYF.

In nucleotides, the CDR3 is TGCAGTGCTAGTGGTGGCGCACAGGGAGAGACCCAGTACTTC. Its translation: CSASGGAQGETQYF. The rearrangement uses TRBV20-1 and TRBJ2-5; D may be TRBD1 (6 bases). V shed 3 bases and J shed 4 bases, with 15 bases lying between them. This CDR3 contains 14 residues. Per germline, CDR1 DFQATT and CDR2 SNEGSKA (reference sequence).

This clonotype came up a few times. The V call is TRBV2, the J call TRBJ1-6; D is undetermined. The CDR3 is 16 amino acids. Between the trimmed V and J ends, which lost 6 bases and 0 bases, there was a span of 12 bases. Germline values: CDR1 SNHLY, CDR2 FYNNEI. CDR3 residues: CASSPTPSSYNSPLHF. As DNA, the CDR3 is TGTGCCAGCAGCCCCACTCCGAGCTCCTATAATTCACCCCTCCACTTT.

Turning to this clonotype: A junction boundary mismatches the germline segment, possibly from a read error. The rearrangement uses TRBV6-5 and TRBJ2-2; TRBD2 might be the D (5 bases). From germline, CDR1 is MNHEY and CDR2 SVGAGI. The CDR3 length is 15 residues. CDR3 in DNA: TGTGTCAGCAGTTACCGGGGATTGAACACCGGGGAGCTGTTTTTT. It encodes CVSSYRGLNTGELFF.

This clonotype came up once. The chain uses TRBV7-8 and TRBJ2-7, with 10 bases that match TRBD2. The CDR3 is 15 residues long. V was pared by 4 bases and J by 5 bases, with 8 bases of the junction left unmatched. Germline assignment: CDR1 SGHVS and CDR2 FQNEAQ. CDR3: CASSSGGLAGDEQYF. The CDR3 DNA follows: TGTGCCAGCAGCTCAGGTGGGCTAGCGGGGGACGAGCAGTACTTC.